The next 5 T cell receptor beta chains were all read from a single sample in a study of blood T cell repertoires in COVID-19. Assay: immunoSEQ multiplex PCR; the TCRdb copy retains only in-frame clones and omits some. The repertoire holds under 35,000 clones, with about 78% as singletons. What was sequenced was peripheral blood. The receptors were sampled from a man older than 75 with acute or convalescent COVID-19.

This clone was seen a single time. This chain uses TRBV5-1 with TRBJ2-3, with unresolved D. Germline loops: CDR1 SGHRS, CDR2 YFSETQ. V was cut by 5 bases and J by 3 bases, with 16 bases left in between. The CDR3 extends over 15 amino acids. The CDR3 bases are TGCGCCAGCAGGTTCGCCGGGTTATTAACAGATACGCAGTATTTT. It translates to CASRFAGLLTDTQYF.

The rearrangement links TRBV6-5 to TRBJ2-7, with 10 bases matching TRBD1. The V and J ends lost 6 bases and 5 bases, in that order; junction bases with no gene match: 10. The CDR3 totals 15 residues. Germline V gene sequence: CDR1 MNHEY, CDR2 SVGAGI. CDR3 nucleotides: TGTGCCAGCAGCGACGAGGGACAGGGGATGGACGAGCAGTACTTC. This codes for CASSDEGQGMDEQYF.

This clone has only a few counts. V and J are TRBV27 and TRBJ1-2; TRBD1 might be the D (5 bases). Germline CDR1 is MNHEY and CDR2 is SMNVEV (reference sequence). V was trimmed by 5 bases and J by 1 base, leaving 14 bases between them. This CDR3 contains 15 residues. CDR3 region: CASSLVPGLNYGYTF. The CDR3 bases are TGTGCCAGCAGTCTGGTACCGGGACTTAACTATGGCTACACCTTC.

The chain recombines TRBV3-1 (or the pseudogene TRBV3-2) with TRBJ1-5, with D possibly being TRBD1 (5 bases). Trimming cost V 1 base and J 5 bases, with 12 bases left between them. CDR1 and CDR2 from the germline V gene are LGHDT and YNNKEL (reference sequence). The CDR3 contains 15 residues. CDR3 nucleotide sequence: TGTGCCAGCAGCCAAGGCCGGGGGGATTATCAGCCCCAGCATTTT. It is translated as CASSQGRGDYQPQHF.

The chain employs TRBV5-8 and TRBJ1-3; 8 nucleotides agree with TRBD1. V lost 0 bases, J lost 8 bases, and 4 bases stayed unmatched. The CDR3 has 14 amino acids. Germline loops: CDR1 SGHTS, CDR2 YDEGEE. The CDR3 DNA follows: TGTGCCAGCAGCTTGGGGACAGGGAAAGACACCATATATTTT. Translated, it gives CASSLGTGKDTIYF.